Listed below are T cell receptor beta chains from one sample, sequenced in a study of OX40 agonist ivuxolimab in advanced cancers. Using immunoSEQ multiplex PCR, the repertoire was profiled, and TCRdb retains in-frame clones only, with some absent. The sample lists roughly 80,000 clones, around 82% occurring once. The sample was CD4+ or CD8+ T cells sorted from blood, taken in a trial of the OX40 agonist ivuxolimab. These receptors were obtained from an adult with an advanced solid tumor such as melanoma, head and neck, liver or kidney cancer. The CDR3 runs from the conserved cysteine through the conserved F or W. Fields, in order: CDR3 protein, CDR3 DNA, D gene, V gene, CDR3 length, clone size, J gene. A D gene is named only where the DNA matches it firmly. Clone size appears in some rows only: once, few, many, or a class for an expanded clone.

CDR3: CASSLDRLSYEQYF; DNA: TGTGCCAGCAGCTTAGACAGGCTCTCCTACGAGCAGTACTTC; D: NA; V: TRBV11-2; length: 14; size: NA; J: TRBJ2-7
CDR3: CASSDQANTEAFF; DNA: TGTGCCAGCAGTGATCAGGCGAACACTGAAGCTTTCTTT; D: NA; V: TRBV6-4; length: 13; size: NA; J: TRBJ1-1
CDR3: CASSPSGGTNEKLFF; DNA: TGCGCCAGCAGCCCGTCTGGGGGAACTAATGAAAAACTGTTTTTT; D: NA; V: TRBV5-1; length: 15; size: few; J: TRBJ1-4
CDR3: CAWSDVGLTGELFF; DNA: TGTGCCTGGAGCGACGTGGGTCTCACCGGGGAGCTGTTTTTT; D: NA; V: TRBV30; length: 14; size: NA; J: TRBJ2-2
CDR3: CASSERGWRSPLHF; DNA: TGTGCCAGCAGTGAACGCGGATGGCGGTCACCCCTCCACTTT; D: NA; V: TRBV2; length: 14; size: few; J: TRBJ1-6
CDR3: CASSDFLSLHF; DNA: TGTGCCAGCAGTGATTTTCTCAGTCTCCACTTT; D: NA; V: TRBV25-1; length: 11; size: NA; J: TRBJ1-6
CDR3: CAWSTGQLNTEAFF; DNA: TGTGCCTGGAGTACGGGACAGCTGAACACTGAAGCTTTCTTT; D: TRBD1; V: TRBV30; length: 14; size: NA; J: TRBJ1-1
CDR3: CASRIGRDRAPDTQYF; DNA: TGTGCCAGTAGGATAGGCCGGGACAGGGCCCCAGATACGCAGTATTTT; D: TRBD1; V: TRBV19; length: 16; size: NA; J: TRBJ2-3
CDR3: CASSLDPPENSGNTIYF; DNA: TGTGCCAGCAGCTTAGATCCTCCGGAAAACTCTGGAAACACCATATATTTT; D: NA; V: TRBV7-2; length: 17; size: NA; J: TRBJ1-3
CDR3: CASRGTGELPDTQYF; DNA: TGTGCCAGTAGGGGGACAGGGGAGCTCCCAGATACGCAGTATTTT; D: TRBD1; V: TRBV19; length: 15; size: NA; J: TRBJ2-3
CDR3: CASSIVFASSNEQFF; DNA: TGTGCCAGTAGTATAGTGTTTGCTAGCAGCAATGAGCAGTTCTTC; D: NA; V: TRBV19; length: 15; size: NA; J: TRBJ2-1
CDR3: CASSSLSPRKLFF; DNA: TGTGCCAGCAGCTCCCTTTCCCCTAGGAAACTGTTTTTT; D: NA; V: TRBV7-2; length: 13; size: NA; J: TRBJ1-4
CDR3: CASSPGDYGYTF; DNA: TGTGCCAGCAGCCCGGGGGACTATGGCTACACCTTC; D: NA; V: TRBV5-6; length: 12; size: NA; J: TRBJ1-2
CDR3: CASSPGQVGYGYTF; DNA: TGTGCCAGCAGCCCTGGCCAGGTGGGCTATGGCTACACCTTC; D: NA; V: TRBV6-4; length: 14; size: few; J: TRBJ1-2
CDR3: CASSLKAPGFVHNEQFF; DNA: TGTGCCAGCAGTTTGAAAGCCCCAGGGTTCGTCCACAATGAGCAGTTCTTC; D: NA; V: TRBV27; length: 17; size: NA; J: TRBJ2-1
CDR3: CASSPRTRSYNSPLHF; DNA: TGTGCCAGCAGCCCAAGGACAAGGTCCTATAATTCACCCCTCCACTTT; D: NA; V: TRBV7-2; length: 16; size: NA; J: TRBJ1-6
CDR3: CASRRTSGMGGELFF; DNA: TGTGCCAGCAGGCGGACTAGCGGGATGGGCGGGGAGCTGTTTTTT; D: TRBD2; V: TRBV7-2; length: 15; size: NA; J: TRBJ2-2
CDR3: CASSLGTGRQPQHF; DNA: TGTGCCAGCAGCTTGGGGACAGGTCGGCAGCCCCAGCATTTT; D: TRBD1; V: TRBV5-6; length: 14; size: NA; J: TRBJ1-5
CDR3: CASSLGTLITDTQYF; DNA: TGTGCCAGCAGCTTGGGAACGTTAATCACAGATACGCAGTATTTT; D: NA; V: TRBV5-8; length: 15; size: NA; J: TRBJ2-3
CDR3: CASSLVVGSSTDTQYF; DNA: TGCGCCAGCAGCTTGGTTGTCGGATCTAGCACAGATACGCAGTATTTT; D: NA; V: TRBV5-1; length: 16; size: NA; J: TRBJ2-3
CDR3: CASIPDPGSSYNEQFF; DNA: TGTGCCAGCATACCCGATCCCGGGAGCTCCTACAATGAGCAGTTCTTC; D: NA; V: TRBV5-4; length: 16; size: NA; J: TRBJ2-1
CDR3: CASSNPGFYGYTF; DNA: TGTGCCAGCTCCAATCCGGGTTTCTATGGCTACACCTTC; D: NA; V: TRBV7-6; length: 13; size: NA; J: TRBJ1-2
CDR3: CASSLGGRNTEAFF; DNA: TGTGCCAGCAGCTTAGGAGGCAGGAACACTGAAGCTTTCTTT; D: NA; V: TRBV11-2; length: 14; size: NA; J: TRBJ1-1
CDR3: CASSPAAVSRNTIYF; DNA: TGTGCCAGCAGCCCGGCGGCTGTCTCTAGAAACACCATATATTTT; D: NA; V: TRBV5-5; length: 15; size: NA; J: TRBJ1-3
CDR3: CASSHSTDSSYEQYF; DNA: TGTGCCAGCAGTCATTCTACGGACTCATCCTACGAGCAGTACTTC; D: NA; V: TRBV11-2; length: 15; size: NA; J: TRBJ2-7